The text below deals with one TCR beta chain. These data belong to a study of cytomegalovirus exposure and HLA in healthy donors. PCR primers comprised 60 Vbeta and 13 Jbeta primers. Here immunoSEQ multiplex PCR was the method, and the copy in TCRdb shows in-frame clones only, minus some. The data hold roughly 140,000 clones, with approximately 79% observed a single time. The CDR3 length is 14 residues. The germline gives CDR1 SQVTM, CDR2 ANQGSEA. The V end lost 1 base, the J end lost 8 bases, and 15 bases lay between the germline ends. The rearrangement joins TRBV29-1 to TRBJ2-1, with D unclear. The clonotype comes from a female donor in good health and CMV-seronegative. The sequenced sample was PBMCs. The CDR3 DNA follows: TGCAGCGTTGAAGGACACGCCAGGCGCGATGAGCAGTTCTTC. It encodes CSVEGHARRDEQFF.